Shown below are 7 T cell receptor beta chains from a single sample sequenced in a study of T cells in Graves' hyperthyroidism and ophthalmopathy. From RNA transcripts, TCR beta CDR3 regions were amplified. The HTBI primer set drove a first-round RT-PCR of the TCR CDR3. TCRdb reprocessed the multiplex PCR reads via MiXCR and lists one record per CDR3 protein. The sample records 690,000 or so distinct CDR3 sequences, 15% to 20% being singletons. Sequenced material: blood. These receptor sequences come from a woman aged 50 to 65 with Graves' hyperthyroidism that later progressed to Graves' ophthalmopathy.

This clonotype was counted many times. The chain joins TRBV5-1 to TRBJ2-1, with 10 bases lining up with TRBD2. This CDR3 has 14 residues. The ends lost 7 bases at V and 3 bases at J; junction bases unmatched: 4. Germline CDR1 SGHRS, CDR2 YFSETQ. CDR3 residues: CASGSGGNYNEQFF. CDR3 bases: TGCGCCAGCGGTAGCGGGGGGAACTACAATGAGCAGTTCTTC. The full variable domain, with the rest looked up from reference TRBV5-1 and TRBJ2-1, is KAGVTQTPRYLIKTRGQQVTLSCSPISGHRSVSWYQQTPGQGLQFLFEYFSETQRNKGNFPGRFSGRQFSNSRSEMNVSTLELGDSALYLCASGSGGNYNEQFFGPGTRLTVL.

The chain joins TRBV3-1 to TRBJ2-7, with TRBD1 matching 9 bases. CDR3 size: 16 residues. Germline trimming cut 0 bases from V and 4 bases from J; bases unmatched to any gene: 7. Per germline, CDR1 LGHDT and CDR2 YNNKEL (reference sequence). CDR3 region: CASSQDQGTGSYEQYF. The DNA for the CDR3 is TGTGCCAGCAGCCAAGATCAGGGGACAGGGTCGTACGAGCAGTACTTC.

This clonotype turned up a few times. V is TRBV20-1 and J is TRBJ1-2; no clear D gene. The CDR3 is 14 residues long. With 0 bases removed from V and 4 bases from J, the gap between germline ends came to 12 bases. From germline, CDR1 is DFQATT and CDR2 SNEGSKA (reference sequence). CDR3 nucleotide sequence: TGCAGTGCTAGAGACGGATATCTGGTCTATGGCTACACCTTC. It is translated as CSARDGYLVYGYTF.

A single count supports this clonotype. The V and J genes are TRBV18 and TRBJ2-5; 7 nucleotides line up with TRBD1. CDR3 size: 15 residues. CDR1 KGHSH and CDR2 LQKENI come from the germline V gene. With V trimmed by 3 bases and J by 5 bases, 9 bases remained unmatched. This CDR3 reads CASSPTGQARETQYF. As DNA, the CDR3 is TGTGCCAGCTCACCGACAGGACAGGCCCGCGAGACCCAGTACTTC.

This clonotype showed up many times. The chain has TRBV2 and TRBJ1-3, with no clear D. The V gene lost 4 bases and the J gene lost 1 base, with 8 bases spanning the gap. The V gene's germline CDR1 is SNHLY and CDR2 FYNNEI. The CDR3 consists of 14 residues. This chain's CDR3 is CASSVRGSGNTIYF. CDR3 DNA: TGTGCCAGCAGTGTCAGAGGGTCTGGAAACACCATATATTTT.

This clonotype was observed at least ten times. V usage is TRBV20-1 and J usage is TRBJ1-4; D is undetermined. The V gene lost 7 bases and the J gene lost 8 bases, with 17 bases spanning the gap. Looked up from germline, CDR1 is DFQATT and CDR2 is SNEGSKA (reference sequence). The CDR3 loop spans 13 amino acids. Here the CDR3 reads CSVGGRRGEKLFF. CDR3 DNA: TGCAGTGTTGGCGGGCGGCGTGGGGAAAAACTGTTTTTT.

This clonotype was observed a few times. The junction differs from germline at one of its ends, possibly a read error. The CDR3 spells CASSRGLQETQHF. The CDR3 DNA sequence: TGTGCCAGCAGTCGTGGACTCCAAGAGACCCAGCACTTC. The rearrangement uses TRBV2 and TRBJ2-5; D is possibly TRBD2 (5 bases). Germline V gene sequence: CDR1 SNHLY, CDR2 FYNNEI. The CDR3 runs 13 residues.